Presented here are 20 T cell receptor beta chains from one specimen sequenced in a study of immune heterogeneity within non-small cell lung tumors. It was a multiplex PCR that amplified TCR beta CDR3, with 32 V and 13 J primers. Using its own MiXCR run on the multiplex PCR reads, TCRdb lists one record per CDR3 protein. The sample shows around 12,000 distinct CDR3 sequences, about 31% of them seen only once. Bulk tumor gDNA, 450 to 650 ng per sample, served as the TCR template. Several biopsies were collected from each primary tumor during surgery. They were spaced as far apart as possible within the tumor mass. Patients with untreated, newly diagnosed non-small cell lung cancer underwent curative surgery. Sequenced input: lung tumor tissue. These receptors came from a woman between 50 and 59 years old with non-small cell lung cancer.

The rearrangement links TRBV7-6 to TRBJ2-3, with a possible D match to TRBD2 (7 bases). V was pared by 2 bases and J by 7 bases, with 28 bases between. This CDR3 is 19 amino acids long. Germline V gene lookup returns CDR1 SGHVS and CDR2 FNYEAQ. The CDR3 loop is CASSLLGGPSLGPPNTQYF. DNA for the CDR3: TGTGCCAGCAGCTTATTGGGGGGGCCTAGCCTGGGACCCCCGAATACGCAGTATTTT.

The CDR3 here is CAWTTEPNTEAFF. DNA of the CDR3: TGTGCCTGGACTACGGAACCGAACACTGAAGCTTTCTTT. The gene calls are TRBV30 and TRBJ1-1; D is uncertain. The CDR3 length is 13 residues. Between the trimmed V and J ends, which lost 4 bases and 1 base, there was a span of 10 bases. The V gene's germline CDR1 is GTSNPN and CDR2 SVGIG (reference sequence).

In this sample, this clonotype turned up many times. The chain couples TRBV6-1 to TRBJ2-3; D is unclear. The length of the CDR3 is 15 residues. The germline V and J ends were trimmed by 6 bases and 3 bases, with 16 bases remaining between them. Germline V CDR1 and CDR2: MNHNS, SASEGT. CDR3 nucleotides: TGTGCCAGCAGAAGGGCCACAACGGCGACAGATACGCAGTATTTT. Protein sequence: CASRRATTATDTQYF.

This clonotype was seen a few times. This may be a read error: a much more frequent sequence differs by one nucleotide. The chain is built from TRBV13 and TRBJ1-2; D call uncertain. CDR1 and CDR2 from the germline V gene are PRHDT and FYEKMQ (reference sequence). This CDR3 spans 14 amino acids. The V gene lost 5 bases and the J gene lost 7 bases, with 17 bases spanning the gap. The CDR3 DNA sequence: TGTGCCAGCAGCCATGATTCCATAGGAGGTGGCTACACCTTC. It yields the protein CASSHDSIGGGYTF.

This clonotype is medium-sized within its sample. CDR3 in amino acids: CASKGQNYGYTF. For the CDR3, the DNA is TGTGCCAGTAAAGGGCAGAACTATGGCTACACCTTC. The V and J genes are TRBV19 and TRBJ1-2; D remains unclear. CDR1 and CDR2 (germline): LNHDA, SQIVND (reference sequence). This CDR3 has 12 amino acids. V lost 7 bases and J lost 2, with 8 bases in between.

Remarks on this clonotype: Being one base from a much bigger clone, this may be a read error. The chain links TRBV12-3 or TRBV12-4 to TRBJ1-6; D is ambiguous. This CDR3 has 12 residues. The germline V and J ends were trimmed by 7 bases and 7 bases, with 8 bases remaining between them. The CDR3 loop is CASILQNSPLHF. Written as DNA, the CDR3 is TGTGCCAGCATTTTGCAGAATTCACCCCTCCACTTT.

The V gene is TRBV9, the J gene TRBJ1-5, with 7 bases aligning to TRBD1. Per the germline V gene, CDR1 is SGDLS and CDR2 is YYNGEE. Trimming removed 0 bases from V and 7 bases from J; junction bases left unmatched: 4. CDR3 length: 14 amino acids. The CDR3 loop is CASSVVTGRQPQHF. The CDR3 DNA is TGTGCCAGCAGCGTAGTGACAGGGAGGCAGCCCCAGCATTTT. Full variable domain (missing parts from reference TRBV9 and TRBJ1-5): DSGVTQTPKHLITATGQRVTLRCSPRSGDLSVYWYQQSLDQGLQFLIQYYNGEERAKGNILERFSAQQFPDLHSELNLSSLELGDSALYFCASSVVTGRQPQHFGDGTRLSIL.

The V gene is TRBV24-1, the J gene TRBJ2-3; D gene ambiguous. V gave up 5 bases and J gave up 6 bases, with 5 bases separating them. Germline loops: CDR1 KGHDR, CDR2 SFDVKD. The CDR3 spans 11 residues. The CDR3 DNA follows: TGTGCCACCAGTGTGAAGGATACGCAGTATTTT. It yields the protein CATSVKDTQYF.

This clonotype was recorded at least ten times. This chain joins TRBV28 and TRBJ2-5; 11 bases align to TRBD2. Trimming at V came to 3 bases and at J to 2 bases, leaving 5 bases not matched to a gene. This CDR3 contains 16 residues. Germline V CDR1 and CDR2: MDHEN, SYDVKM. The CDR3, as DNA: TGTGCCAGCAGTTTTAGCGGGAGGGCCAGTCAAGAGACCCAGTACTTC. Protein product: CASSFSGRASQETQYF.

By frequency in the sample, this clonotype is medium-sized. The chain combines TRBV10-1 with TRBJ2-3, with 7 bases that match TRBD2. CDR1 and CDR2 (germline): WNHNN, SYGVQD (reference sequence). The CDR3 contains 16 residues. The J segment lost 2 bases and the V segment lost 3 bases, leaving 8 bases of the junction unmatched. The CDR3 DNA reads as TGCGCCAGCAGTGAATTCGGGGCGGGGGTCACAGATACGCAGTATTTT. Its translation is CASSEFGAGVTDTQYF.

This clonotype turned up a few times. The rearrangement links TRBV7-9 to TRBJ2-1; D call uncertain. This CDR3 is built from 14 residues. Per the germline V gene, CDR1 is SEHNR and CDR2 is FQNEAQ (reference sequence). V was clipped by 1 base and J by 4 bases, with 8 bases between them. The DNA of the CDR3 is TGTGCCAGCAGCTTAGGGGTCAGATACAATGAGCAGTTCTTC. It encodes CASSLGVRYNEQFF. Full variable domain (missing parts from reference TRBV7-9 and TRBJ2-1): DTGVSQNPRHKITKRGQNVTFRCDPISEHNRLYWYRQTLGQGPEFLTYFQNEAQLEKSRLLSDRFSAERPKGSFSTLEIQRTEQGDSAMYLCASSLGVRYNEQFFGPGTRLTVL.

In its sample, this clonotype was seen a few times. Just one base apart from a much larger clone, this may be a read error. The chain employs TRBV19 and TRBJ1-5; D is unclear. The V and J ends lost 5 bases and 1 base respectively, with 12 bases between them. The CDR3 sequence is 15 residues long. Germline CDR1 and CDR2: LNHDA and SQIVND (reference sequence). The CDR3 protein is CASSLRAGSNQPQHF. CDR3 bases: TGTGCCAGTAGTCTCCGGGCGGGAAGCAATCAGCCCCAGCATTTT.

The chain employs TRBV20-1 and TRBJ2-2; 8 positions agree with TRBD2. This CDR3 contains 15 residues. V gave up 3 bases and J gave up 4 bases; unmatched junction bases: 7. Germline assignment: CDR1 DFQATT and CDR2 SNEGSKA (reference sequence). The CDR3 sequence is CSASGRALSTGELFF. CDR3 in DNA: TGCAGTGCTAGCGGGAGGGCCCTATCCACCGGGGAGCTGTTTTTT.

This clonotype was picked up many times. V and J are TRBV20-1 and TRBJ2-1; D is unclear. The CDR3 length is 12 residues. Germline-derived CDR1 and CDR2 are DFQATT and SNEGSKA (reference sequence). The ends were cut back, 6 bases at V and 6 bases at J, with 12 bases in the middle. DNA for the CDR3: TGCAGTGCCCCTAAACTGAGCAATGAGCAGTTCTTC. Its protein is CSAPKLSNEQFF.

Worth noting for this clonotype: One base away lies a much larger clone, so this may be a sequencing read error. The CDR3 DNA reads as TGTGCCTGGAGGGGGTGGACAGGGAATGAAAAACTGTTTTTT. This encodes CAWRGWTGNEKLFF. The rearrangement links TRBV30 to TRBJ1-4; TRBD1 matches at 8 bases. The germline gives CDR1 GTSNPN, CDR2 SVGIG (reference sequence). The ends lost 3 bases at V and 5 bases at J; junction bases unmatched: 5. The CDR3 has 14 amino acids.

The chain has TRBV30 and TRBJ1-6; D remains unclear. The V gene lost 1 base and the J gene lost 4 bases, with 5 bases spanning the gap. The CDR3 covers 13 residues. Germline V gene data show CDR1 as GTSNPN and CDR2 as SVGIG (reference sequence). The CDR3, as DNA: TGTGCCTGGAGTGAGGGTTATAATTCACCCCTCCACTTT. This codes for CAWSEGYNSPLHF. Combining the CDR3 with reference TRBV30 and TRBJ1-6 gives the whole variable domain SQTIHQWPATLVQPVGSPLSLECTVEGTSNPNLYWYRQAAGRGLQLLFYSVGIGQISSEVPQNLSASRPQDRQFILSSKKLLLSDSGFYLCAWSEGYNSPLHFGNGTRLTVT.

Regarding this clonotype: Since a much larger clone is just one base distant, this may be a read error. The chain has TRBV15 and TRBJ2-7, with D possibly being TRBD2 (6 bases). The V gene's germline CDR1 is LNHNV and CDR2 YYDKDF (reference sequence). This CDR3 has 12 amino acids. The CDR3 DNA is TGTGCCACCGGGGGGAGCGTCTACGATCAGTACTTC. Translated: CATGGSVYDQYF.

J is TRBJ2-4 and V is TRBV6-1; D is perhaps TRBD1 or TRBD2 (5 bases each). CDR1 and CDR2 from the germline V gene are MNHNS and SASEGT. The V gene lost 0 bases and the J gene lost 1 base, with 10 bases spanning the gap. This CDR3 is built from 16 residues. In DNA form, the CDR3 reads TGTGCCAGCAGTGAAGCGGTAGAGGGGGCCAAAAACATTCAGTACTTC. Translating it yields CASSEAVEGAKNIQYF.

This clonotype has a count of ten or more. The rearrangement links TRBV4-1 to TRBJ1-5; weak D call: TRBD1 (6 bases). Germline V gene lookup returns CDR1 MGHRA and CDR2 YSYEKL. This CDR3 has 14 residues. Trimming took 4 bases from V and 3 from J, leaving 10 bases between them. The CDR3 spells CASSPTGANQPQHF. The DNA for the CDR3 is TGCGCCAGCAGCCCGACAGGCGCCAATCAGCCCCAGCATTTT.

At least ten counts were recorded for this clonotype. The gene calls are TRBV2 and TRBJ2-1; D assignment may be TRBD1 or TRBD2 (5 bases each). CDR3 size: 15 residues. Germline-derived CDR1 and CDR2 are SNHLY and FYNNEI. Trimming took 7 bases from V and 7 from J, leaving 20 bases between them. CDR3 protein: CASTSSRDGINEQFF. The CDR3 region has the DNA TGTGCCAGCACTTCAAGTAGGGACGGAATAAATGAGCAGTTCTTC.